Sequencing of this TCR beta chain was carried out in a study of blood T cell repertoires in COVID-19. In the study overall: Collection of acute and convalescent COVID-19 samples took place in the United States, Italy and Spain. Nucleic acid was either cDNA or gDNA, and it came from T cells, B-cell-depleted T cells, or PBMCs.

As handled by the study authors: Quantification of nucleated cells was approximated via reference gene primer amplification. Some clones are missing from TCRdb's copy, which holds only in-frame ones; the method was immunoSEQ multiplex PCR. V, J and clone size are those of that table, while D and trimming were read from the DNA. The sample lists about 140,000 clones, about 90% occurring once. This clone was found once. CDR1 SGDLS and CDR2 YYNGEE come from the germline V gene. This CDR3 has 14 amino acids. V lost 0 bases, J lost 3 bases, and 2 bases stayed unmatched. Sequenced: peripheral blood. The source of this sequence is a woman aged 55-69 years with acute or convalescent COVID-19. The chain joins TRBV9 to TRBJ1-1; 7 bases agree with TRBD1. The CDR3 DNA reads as TGTGCCAGCAGCGTAGGACAGGGAGACACTGAAGCTTTCTTT. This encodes CASSVGQGDTEAFF.